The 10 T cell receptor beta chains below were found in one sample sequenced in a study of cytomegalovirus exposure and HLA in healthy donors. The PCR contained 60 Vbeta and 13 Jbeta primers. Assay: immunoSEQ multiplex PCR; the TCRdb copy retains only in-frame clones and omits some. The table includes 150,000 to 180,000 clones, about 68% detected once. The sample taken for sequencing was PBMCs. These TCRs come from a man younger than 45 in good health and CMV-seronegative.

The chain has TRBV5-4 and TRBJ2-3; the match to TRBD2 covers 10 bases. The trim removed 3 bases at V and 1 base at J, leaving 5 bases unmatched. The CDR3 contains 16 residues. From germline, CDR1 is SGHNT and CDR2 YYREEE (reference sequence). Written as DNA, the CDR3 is TGTGCCAGCAGCTCTAAGCGGGGGGGCCGCACAGATACGCAGTATTTT. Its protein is CASSSKRGGRTDTQYF.

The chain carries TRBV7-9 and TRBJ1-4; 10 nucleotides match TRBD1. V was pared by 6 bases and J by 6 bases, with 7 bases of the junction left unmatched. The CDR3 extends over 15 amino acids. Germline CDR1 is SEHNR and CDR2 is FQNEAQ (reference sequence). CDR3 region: CASRDGQGEDEKLFF. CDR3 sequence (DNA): TGTGCCAGCAGGGACGGACAGGGGGAGGATGAAAAACTGTTTTTT.

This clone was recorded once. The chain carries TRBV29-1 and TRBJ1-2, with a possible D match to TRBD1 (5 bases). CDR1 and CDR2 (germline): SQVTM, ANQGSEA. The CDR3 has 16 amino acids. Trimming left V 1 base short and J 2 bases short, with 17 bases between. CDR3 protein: CSVEGREGTPNYGYTF. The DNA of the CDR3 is TGCAGCGTTGAAGGCAGGGAGGGGACTCCGAACTATGGCTACACCTTC.

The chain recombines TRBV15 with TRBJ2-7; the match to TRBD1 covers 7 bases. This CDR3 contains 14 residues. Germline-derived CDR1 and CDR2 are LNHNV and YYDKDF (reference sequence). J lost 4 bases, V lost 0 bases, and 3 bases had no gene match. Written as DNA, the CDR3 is TGTGCCACCAGCAGAGACATCAGGGGGTACGAGCAGTACTTC. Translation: CATSRDIRGYEQYF.

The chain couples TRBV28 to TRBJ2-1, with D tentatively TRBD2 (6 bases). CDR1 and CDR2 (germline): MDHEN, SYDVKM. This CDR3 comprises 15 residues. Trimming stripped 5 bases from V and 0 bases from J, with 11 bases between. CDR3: CASSRDWPSYNEQFF. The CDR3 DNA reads TGTGCCAGCAGTAGGGACTGGCCCTCCTACAATGAGCAGTTCTTC.

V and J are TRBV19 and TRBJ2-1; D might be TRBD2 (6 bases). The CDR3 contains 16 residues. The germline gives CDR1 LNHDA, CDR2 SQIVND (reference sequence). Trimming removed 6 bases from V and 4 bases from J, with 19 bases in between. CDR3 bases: TGTGCCAGTAGCAGAATACTAGCCGGCGGATACAATGAGCAGTTCTTC. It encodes CASSRILAGGYNEQFF.

DNA for the CDR3: TGTGCCAGCCAGGGGGGTGTTTACGAGCAGTACTTC. This gives the protein CASQGGVYEQYF. This sequence joins TRBV28 and TRBJ2-7; tentative D call: TRBD1 (7 bases). Germline V gene sequence: CDR1 MDHEN, CDR2 SYDVKM. There are 12 residues in the CDR3. The germline V and J ends were trimmed by 8 bases and 4 bases, with 12 bases remaining between them.

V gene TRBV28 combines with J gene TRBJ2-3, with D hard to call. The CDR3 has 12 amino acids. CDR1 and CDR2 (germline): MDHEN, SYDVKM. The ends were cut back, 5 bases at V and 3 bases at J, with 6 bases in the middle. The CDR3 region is CASSLFTDTQYF. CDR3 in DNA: TGTGCCAGCAGTCTTTTTACAGATACGCAGTATTTT.

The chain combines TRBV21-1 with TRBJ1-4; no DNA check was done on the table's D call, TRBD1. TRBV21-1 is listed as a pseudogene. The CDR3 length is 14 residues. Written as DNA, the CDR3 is TGTGCCAGCAGCAACAGGGGGCTTAGTGAAAAACTGTTTTTT. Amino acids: CASSNRGLSEKLFF.

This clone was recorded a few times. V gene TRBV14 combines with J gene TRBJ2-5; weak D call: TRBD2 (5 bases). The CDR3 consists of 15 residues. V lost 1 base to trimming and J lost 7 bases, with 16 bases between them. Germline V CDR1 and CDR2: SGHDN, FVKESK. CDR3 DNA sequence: TGTGCCAGCAGCCAAGGCGGCGGCCCCCGGGGGACCCAGTACTTC. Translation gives CASSQGGGPRGTQYF.